The 31 T cell receptor beta chains listed next were all sequenced from one sample in a study of breast tumors, draining lymph nodes, adjacent tissues listed by TCRdb under 2016. Lymph node samples came from the axillary draining lymph nodes of breast cancer patients. Libraries were constructed by multiplex PCR. The reads were generated on an Illumina HiSeq 2000. Through fastp at Q25 and MiXCR, TCRdb rebuilt clones from the public reads, retaining in-frame beta chains. Under each unique CDR3 protein, matching rows form one entry showing the most common genes and DNA. Counted in this sample were about 170,000 distinct CDR3 sequences; more than 25% of them appeared once. The ten largest clones capture 3% to 4% of the sample. The sample taken for sequencing was axillary lymph node tissue. The receptor set was obtained from a female donor with breast cancer. Some clones in this sample may be carry-over from other donors' samples.

About this clonotype: A much larger clone is a single base away; this may be a read error. Here the CDR3 omits its conserved ending phenylalanine or tryptophan, so a read error is the likely source. The CDR3 region has the DNA TGTGCCAGCACCCAATCCGCGGGAAACACCATATATCTT. Its translation: CASTQSAGNTIYL. The J gene is TRBJ1-3, the V gene TRBV27; D is uncertain. The CDR3 sequence is 13 residues long. Germline-derived CDR1 and CDR2 are MNHEY and SMNVEV (reference sequence). Trimming stripped 7 bases from V and 4 bases from J, with 11 bases between.

In regard to this clonotype: One junction end disagrees with the germline gene, perhaps due to a read error. The V call is TRBV3-1, the J call TRBJ1-6, with 10 bases matching TRBD1. The CDR3 contains 14 residues. Germline V lookup: CDR1 LGHDT, CDR2 YNNKEL (reference sequence). The CDR3 bases are TGCGCCAGCAGCCAGGGACAGGGGCATTCATCCCTCCACTTT. This codes for CASSQGQGHSSLHF.

At least ten counts were recorded for this clonotype. The V call is TRBV13, the J call TRBJ2-7; 13 bases map to TRBD2. There are 15 residues in the CDR3. The germline CDR1 and CDR2 sequences are PRHDT and FYEKMQ (reference sequence). J lost 5 bases, V lost 6 bases, and 7 bases had no gene match. The CDR3 is CASSYLLAGGNEQYF. The CDR3 coding sequence is TGTGCCAGCAGTTACCTACTAGCGGGAGGGAACGAGCAGTACTTC.

The gene calls are TRBV7-9 and TRBJ2-6; TRBD2 might be the D (6 bases). The CDR3 is made up of 14 amino acids. Trimming stripped 5 bases from V and 11 bases from J, with 16 bases between. CDR1 is SEHNR and CDR2 is FQNEAQ in the germline V gene (reference sequence). CDR3 nucleotide sequence: TGTGCCAGCAGCATTAGCGGAGCAACCTACGTCCTGACTTTC. Translation gives CASSISGATYVLTF.

Regarding this clonotype: An end of the junction differs from the germline gene, which may be a read error. The chain combines TRBV28 with TRBJ2-1; D remains ambiguous. The CDR3 has 14 residues. From germline, CDR1 is MDHEN and CDR2 SYDVKM. This chain's CDR3 is CASGLNLWDNEQFF. As DNA, the CDR3 is TGTGCCAGCGGTTTAAACCTCTGGGACAATGAGCAGTTCTTC.

The chain recombines TRBV7-2 with TRBJ1-2, with a possible D match to TRBD1 (5 bases). Trimming removed 7 bases from V and 8 bases from J, with 23 bases in between. Germline V gene data show CDR1 as SGHTA and CDR2 as FQGNSA. The CDR3 sequence is 15 residues long. CDR3 sequence reads: CASTISGGVRVGYTF. CDR3 bases: TGTGCCAGCACCATTAGTGGAGGGGTTAGGGTCGGCTACACCTTC.

At least ten counts were recorded for this clonotype. V and J are TRBV10-3 and TRBJ2-2; D perhaps matches TRBD2 (6 bases). CDR1 is ENHRY and CDR2 is SYGVKD in the germline V gene. CDR3 length: 15 amino acids. V was shortened by 6 bases and J by 6 bases, with 17 bases between the two germline ends. As DNA, the CDR3 is TGTGCCATCAGCTGGGACTCCTTAACGGCCGGGGAGCTGTTTTTT. This gives the protein CAISWDSLTAGELFF.

The gene calls are TRBV6-5 and TRBJ2-2; no definite D call. The CDR3 consists of 12 residues. V was trimmed by 6 bases and J by 7 bases, leaving 9 bases between them. Germline-derived CDR1 and CDR2 are MNHEY and SVGAGI. CDR3 DNA sequence: TGTGCCAGCAGAAACCCTAGCGGGGAGCTGTTTTTT. This encodes CASRNPSGELFF.

This clonotype turned up a few times. V is TRBV5-6 and J is TRBJ1-1; D is ambiguous. CDR1 and CDR2 (germline): SGHDT, YYEEEE. The CDR3 runs to 11 residues. V was shortened by 1 base and J by 5 bases, with 3 bases between the two germline ends. The CDR3 DNA sequence: TGTGCCAGCAGCTTGAGGACTGAAGCTTTCTTT. Encoded protein: CASSLRTEAFF.

This clonotype was counted at least ten times. V usage is TRBV7-2 and J usage is TRBJ1-3, with D hard to call. Germline V gene lookup returns CDR1 SGHTA and CDR2 FQGNSA. The CDR3 runs to 14 residues. Trimming took 3 bases from V and 0 from J, leaving 6 bases between them. The CDR3 here is CASSFRNSGNTIYF. The DNA for the CDR3 is TGTGCCAGCAGCTTCAGGAACTCTGGAAACACCATATATTTT.

Worth noting for this clonotype: One junction end disagrees with the germline gene, perhaps due to a read error. The chain employs TRBV3-1 and TRBJ2-5; possible D gene TRBD1, 5 bases. CDR3 length: 15 residues. Germline V lookup: CDR1 LGHDT, CDR2 YNNKEL (reference sequence). The CDR3 loop reads CACSPGASVQETQYF. DNA of the CDR3: TGCGCCTGCAGCCCTGGGGCGTCAGTCCAAGAGACCCAGTACTTC.

In nucleotides, the CDR3 is TGCAGTGCCTCAGCCACTGAAGCTTTCTTT. Protein sequence: CSASATEAFF. V is TRBV20-1 and J is TRBJ1-1; D is unresolved. V gave up 6 bases and J gave up 4 bases, with 6 bases separating them. This CDR3 comprises 10 residues. The germline CDR1 and CDR2 sequences are DFQATT and SNEGSKA (reference sequence).

Worth noting for this clonotype: This may come from a read error, since a much larger clone is one base off. The DNA for the CDR3 is TGCAGTGCTAGAGATCTGGGGTTGCCCGCGAATGAGCAGTTCTTC. This gives the protein CSARDLGLPANEQFF. The V gene is TRBV20-1, the J gene TRBJ2-1; no clear D gene. The CDR3 runs 15 residues. Looked up from germline, CDR1 is DFQATT and CDR2 is SNEGSKA (reference sequence). The V and J ends lost 0 bases and 7 bases respectively, with 16 bases between them.

This clonotype was detected many times. V and J are TRBV18 and TRBJ2-3; D possibly corresponds to TRBD2 (5 bases). Germline values: CDR1 KGHSH, CDR2 LQKENI. The length of the CDR3 is 14 residues. Trimming took off 1 base at V and 5 bases at J, with 10 bases between the two ends. CDR3 sequence: CASSPRELEDTQYF. The CDR3 DNA reads as TGTGCCAGCTCACCACGGGAGTTGGAAGATACGCAGTATTTT.

This clonotype occurred many times. The chain uses TRBV24-1 and TRBJ2-1; no reliable D call. The CDR3 sequence is 14 residues long. With 11 bases removed from V and 9 bases from J, the gap between germline ends came to 22 bases. Germline assignment: CDR1 KGHDR and CDR2 SFDVKD. The CDR3 region is CARKDEKALTEQFF. In DNA, the CDR3 is TGTGCCAGGAAGGACGAAAAAGCCCTCACTGAGCAGTTCTTC.

This clonotype turned up a few times. This chain connects TRBV7-2 to TRBJ1-2; D unclear. The CDR3 consists of 14 residues. Trimming took 5 bases from V and 12 from J, leaving 22 bases between them. Germline V gene data show CDR1 as SGHTA and CDR2 as FQGNSA. DNA of the CDR3: TGTGCCAGCAGCACACCGCGAGCCGGCGGAGCCCACACCTTC. It codes for CASSTPRAGGAHTF.

This clonotype was seen repeatedly, ten times or more. V gene TRBV4-3 combines with J gene TRBJ2-7, with D perhaps matching TRBD2 (6 bases). The germline V gene encodes CDR1 LGHNA and CDR2 YSLEER. Deletions cut 0 bases from V and 2 bases from J, with 11 bases between. This CDR3 comprises 15 residues. The DNA for the CDR3 is TGCGCCAGCAGCCAAGATCGGGACTGCACCTACGAGCAGTACTTC. It codes for CASSQDRDCTYEQYF.

This clonotype was recorded at least ten times. One end of the junction is discordant with germline, which a read error may explain. V gene TRBV5-8 combines with J gene TRBJ1-6, with D perhaps TRBD1 (6 bases). The CDR3 sequence is 15 residues long. Germline CDR1 SGHTS, CDR2 YDEGEE. CDR3 sequence reads: CASSLGQSYNSPLHF. DNA of the CDR3: TGCGCCAGCAGCCTTGGACAGTCGTATAATTCACCCCTCCACTTT.

This clonotype was seen ten or more times. The rearrangement links TRBV3-2 to TRBJ2-7; TRBD2, the D gene given by the table, was not confirmed from the DNA. TRBV3-2 represents a pseudogene. There are 17 residues in the CDR3. CDR3 DNA: TGTGCCAGCAGCCAAGAAAAGCGGACTAGCGCTCCCCACGAGCAGTACTTC. It codes for CASSQEKRTSAPHEQYF.

Comment on this clonotype: A read error may account for a junction end that differs from germline. The CDR3 region is CATSESIATGGGDF. Written as DNA, the CDR3 is TGTGCCACCAGTGAGTCGATCGCCACGGGGGGGGGGGACTTC. The J gene is TRBJ2-7, the V gene TRBV24-1, with 8 positions matching TRBD2. The CDR3 sequence is 14 residues long. Germline-derived CDR1 and CDR2 are KGHDR and SFDVKD.

The chain is built from TRBV7-6 and TRBJ2-2; D is perhaps TRBD2 (5 bases). Germline V CDR1 and CDR2: SGHVS, FNYEAQ. Deletions cut 4 bases from V and 5 bases from J, with 14 bases between. The CDR3 runs to 15 residues. Here the CDR3 reads CASSSITSSTGELFF. CDR3 nucleotide sequence: TGTGCCAGCAGCTCCATTACTAGTAGTACCGGGGAGCTGTTTTTT.

The rearrangement uses TRBV20-1 and TRBJ2-3; 12 nucleotides align to TRBD2. This CDR3 has 14 residues. The germline V gene encodes CDR1 DFQATT and CDR2 SNEGSKA (reference sequence). The J segment lost 6 bases and the V segment lost 6 bases, leaving 7 bases of the junction unmatched. CDR3 protein: CSAPGTSGRDTQYF. As DNA, the CDR3 is TGCAGTGCCCCCGGGACTAGCGGGCGGGATACGCAGTATTTT.

This clonotype was picked up a small number of times. The chain uses TRBV6-5 and TRBJ2-3; D is perhaps TRBD1 (6 bases). V shed 8 bases and J shed 3 bases, with 15 bases lying between them. Germline V gene sequence: CDR1 MNHEY, CDR2 SVGAGI. The CDR3 sequence is 14 residues long. The chain's CDR3 is CASHRTESTDTQYF. CDR3 DNA: TGTGCCAGCCACAGGACAGAGTCAACAGATACGCAGTATTTT.

In its sample, this clonotype was seen a few times. A single base separates this from a much larger clone, so it may be a read error. This chain joins TRBV6-2 or TRBV6-3 and TRBJ1-5, with D possibly matching TRBD1 (5 bases). Germline CDR1 is MNHEY and CDR2 is SVGEGT. Trimming left V 6 bases short and J 10 bases short, with 13 bases between. This CDR3 is built from 12 residues. Here the CDR3 reads CASSQKGRPQHF. CDR3 coding DNA: TGTGCCAGCAGCCAAAAGGGGAGACCCCAGCATTTT.

This clonotype has at least ten counts. The rearrangement uses TRBV6-1 and TRBJ1-5, with unresolved D. The germline CDR1 and CDR2 sequences are MNHNS and SASEGT. The CDR3 runs 15 residues. Trimming left V 3 bases short and J 2 bases short, with 11 bases between. CDR3 residues: CASSEHRVGNQPQHF. In DNA, the CDR3 is TGTGCCAGCAGTGAGCACCGGGTCGGCAATCAGCCCCAGCATTTT.

This clonotype appeared many times. The chain uses TRBV7-6 and TRBJ1-6; a weak D match, TRBD1 (5 bases). V lost 8 bases, J lost 6 bases, and 11 bases lay in between. The CDR3 is made up of 13 amino acids. CDR1 is SGHVS, CDR2 FNYEAQ, per germline. This CDR3 is CASGGQGNSPLHF. Here the CDR3 DNA reads TGTGCCAGCGGGGGTCAGGGTAATTCACCCCTCCACTTT. The full variable domain, its missing parts supplied by reference TRBV7-6 and TRBJ1-6, is GAGVSQSPRYKVTKRGQDVALRCDPISGHVSLYWYRQALGQGPEFLTYFNYEAQQDKSGLPNDRFSAERPEGSISTLTIQRTEQRDSAMYRCASGGQGNSPLHFGNGTRLTVT.

The J gene is TRBJ2-4, the V gene TRBV24-1; TRBD2 matches at 11 bases. Trimming took 5 bases from V and 2 from J; bases not matched to a gene: 16. Germline CDR1 is KGHDR and CDR2 is SFDVKD. This CDR3 contains 20 residues. CDR3: CATSGLAGGVDTDTKNIQYF. As DNA, the CDR3 is TGTGCCACCAGTGGGCTAGCGGGAGGCGTAGACACAGATACCAAAAACATTCAGTACTTC.

This clonotype was seen many times. The chain links TRBV9 to TRBJ2-3; D may match TRBD1 or TRBD2 (5 bases each). CDR1 is SGDLS, CDR2 YYNGEE, per germline. The CDR3 sequence is 15 residues long. V lost 1 base, J lost 2 bases, and 11 bases lay in between. This CDR3 reads CASSVQGVFTDTQYF. CDR3 nucleotides: TGTGCCAGCAGCGTACAGGGAGTTTTCACAGATACGCAGTATTTT.

This clonotype was detected ten times or more. The chain recombines TRBV19 with TRBJ2-7; D is possibly TRBD2 (6 bases). Trimming removed 10 bases from V and 0 bases from J, with 16 bases in between. The CDR3 consists of 14 residues. CDR1 is LNHDA and CDR2 is SQIVND in the germline V gene (reference sequence). CDR3 coding DNA: TGTGCCACCTCCTGGGGAGGCCTCTCCTACGAGCAGTACTTC. Translating it yields CATSWGGLSYEQYF.

This clonotype was counted ten times or more. V and J are TRBV4-1 and TRBJ2-3; 8 bases match TRBD1. Per germline, CDR1 MGHRA and CDR2 YSYEKL. The CDR3 totals 15 residues. Losses at the gene ends were 4 bases for V and 3 bases for J; bases not matched to a gene: 6. The chain's CDR3 is CASSPRTGTTDTQYF. The DNA of the CDR3 is TGCGCCAGCAGCCCAAGGACAGGGACGACAGATACGCAGTATTTT.

To note about this clonotype: Likely a read error: the CDR3 ends without its conserved phenylalanine or tryptophan. The rearrangement uses TRBV29-1 and TRBJ2-7, with 10 bases that match TRBD1. CDR3 length equals 13 residues. Germline CDR1 reads SQVTM; CDR2 reads ANQGSEA. CDR3 protein: CSVGQGANYGQYS. The DNA of the CDR3 is TGCAGCGTTGGACAGGGGGCGAACTACGGGCAGTACTCC.